This is a list of T cell receptor beta chains from one sample in a study of regulatory T cells in long-lasting Graves disease. TCRdb recomputed calls from the multiplex PCR reads with MiXCR, one row per CDR3 protein. The sample carries more than 300,000 distinct CDR3 sequences, roughly 17% recorded once. These data are also associated with another study on T cells in Graves' hyperthyroidism and ophthalmopathy.

Specimen: peripheral blood mononuclear cells (PBMCs), collected at new diagnosis, from a patient treated with antithyroid drugs. The receptors were sampled from a woman aged 18-29 years with Graves disease. Each CDR3 is given with its conserved first and last residue. Each record gives: clone size, D gene, V gene, J gene, CDR3 protein, CDR3 DNA. The D gene is left open where the match is weak. A clone size is listed for some rows: how often the clone was seen (once, few, many), or a class if it is expanded.

many,NA,TRBV9,TRBJ2-3,CASSVRTAPTDTQYF,TGTGCCAGCAGCGTGCGGACCGCCCCCACAGATACGCAGTATTTT
many,NA,TRBV5-1,TRBJ2-2,CASSLWGPSTGELFF,TGCGCCAGCAGCTTGTGGGGACCCAGCACCGGGGAGCTGTTTTTT
many,NA,TRBV2,TRBJ1-4,CASNDGTRDEKLFF,TGTGCCAGCAACGACGGGACACGTGATGAAAAACTGTTTTTT
NA,NA,TRBV4-1,TRBJ1-2,CASSQVGGPGYGYTF,TGCGCCAGCAGCCAAGTAGGGGGGCCGGGCTATGGCTACACCTTC
few,TRBD1,TRBV9,TRBJ2-5,CASSVSQGSQETQYF,TGTGCCAGCAGCGTTTCACAGGGGTCCCAAGAGACCCAGTACTTC
few,NA,TRBV5-1,TRBJ2-6,CASSLARLGGRTGANVLTF,TGCGCCAGCAGCTTGGCTCGATTGGGGGGGCGAACTGGGGCCAACGTCCTGACTTTC
NA,NA,TRBV28,TRBJ1-1,CAGSLAWTPFEAFF,TGTGCCGGCAGTTTAGCATGGACCCCATTCGAAGCTTTCTTT
many,TRBD2,TRBV2,TRBJ2-7,CASRKGTSGYEQYF,TGTGCCAGCAGAAAGGGGACTAGCGGCTACGAGCAGTACTTC
few,NA,TRBV6-5,TRBJ1-5,CASSYLEDQPQHF,TGTGCCAGCAGTTACTTAGAAGATCAGCCCCAGCATTTT
many,TRBD1,TRBV28,TRBJ1-1,CASSLGTGMAEAFF,TGTGCCAGCAGTTTAGGGACAGGGATGGCTGAAGCTTTCTTT
few,TRBD1,TRBV4-2,TRBJ2-7,CASSQDRVYEQYF,TGTGCCAGCAGCCAGGACAGGGTGTACGAGCAGTACTTC
NA,NA,TRBV25-1,TRBJ1-2,CASSVVGGYTF,TGTGCCAGCAGTGTCGTGGGCGGCTACACCTTC
many,NA,TRBV5-1,TRBJ2-3,CASSLRDWDTQYF,TGCGCCAGCAGCTTAAGGGACTGGGATACGCAGTATTTT
many,NA,TRBV2,TRBJ2-2,CASCADGELFF,TGTGCCAGCTGCGCGGACGGGGAGCTGTTTTTT
many,TRBD2,TRBV3-1,TRBJ2-7,CASSLGTTSYEQYF,TGTGCCAGCAGCCTCGGGACTACCTCCTACGAGCAGTACTTC
many,TRBD1,TRBV28,TRBJ2-1,CASTLGGTGNNEQFF,TGTGCCAGCACCCTCGGCGGGACAGGGAACAATGAGCAGTTCTTC
many,NA,TRBV30,TRBJ2-6,CAGDYSGANVLTF,TGTGCCGGTGACTACTCTGGGGCCAACGTCCTGACTTTC
many,TRBD2,TRBV28,TRBJ2-1,CASSGPGLAGGWDEQFF,TGTGCCAGCAGCGGGCCCGGACTAGCGGGGGGCTGGGATGAGCAGTTCTTC
many,NA,TRBV20-1,TRBJ2-5,CSASSLPGTGETQYF,TGCAGTGCTAGTTCGCTGCCAGGGACTGGGGAGACCCAGTACTTC
NA,TRBD1,TRBV29-1,TRBJ1-2,CSERQGAGGYTF,TGCAGCGAGAGACAGGGGGCGGGCGGCTACACCTTC
many,NA,TRBV18,TRBJ2-7,CASSPTKVDEQYF,TGTGCCAGCTCACCGACGAAAGTCGACGAGCAGTACTTC
many,TRBD2,TRBV2,TRBJ2-3,CSLAGDSYTQYF,TGTAGCCTAGCGGGAGATTCATATACGCAGTATTTT
many,NA,TRBV5-1,TRBJ2-3,CASSLAGEITNTQYF,TGTGCCAGCAGCTTGGCCGGGGAGATCACAAATACGCAGTATTTT
few,TRBD2,TRBV7-9,TRBJ2-5,CASRAGLLELETQYF,TGTGCCAGCAGGGCGGGACTACTCGAGTTGGAGACCCAGTACTTC